This T cell receptor (beta chain) is from a study of blood T cells in healthy people across ages. Broader study findings: Long-lived donors carried more naive CD4+ cells and greater diversity than aged donors. Investigators treated diversity estimates from one million T cells as underestimates.

This clonotype has a count of ten or more. Its antigen is not identified. Germline assignment: CDR1 MNHNS and CDR2 SASEGT. CDR3 length equals 17 residues. V was trimmed by 6 bases and J by 5 bases, leaving 24 bases between them. The use of a sample-barcoded 5' primer and a J-beta primer mix characterized a second PCR of 7 to 11 cycles. Each cDNA molecule, via a template-switch adaptor with 12 random nucleotides, was tagged. TCRdb reprocessed the 5' RACE reads with MiXCR, giving one entry per CDR3 protein. The sample comprises more than 800,000 distinct CDR3 sequences, 29% of which are singletons, and around a sixth rests with the top ten.

Sequencing was done on a sample of blood. This sequence was found in an elderly woman in good health. V and J are TRBV6-1 and TRBJ2-3, with a tentative D call TRBD2 (6 bases). The CDR3 region is CASRPPPLAPKGDTQYF. In DNA, the CDR3 is TGTGCCAGCAGACCTCCCCCGCTAGCGCCTAAGGGAGATACGCAGTATTTT.